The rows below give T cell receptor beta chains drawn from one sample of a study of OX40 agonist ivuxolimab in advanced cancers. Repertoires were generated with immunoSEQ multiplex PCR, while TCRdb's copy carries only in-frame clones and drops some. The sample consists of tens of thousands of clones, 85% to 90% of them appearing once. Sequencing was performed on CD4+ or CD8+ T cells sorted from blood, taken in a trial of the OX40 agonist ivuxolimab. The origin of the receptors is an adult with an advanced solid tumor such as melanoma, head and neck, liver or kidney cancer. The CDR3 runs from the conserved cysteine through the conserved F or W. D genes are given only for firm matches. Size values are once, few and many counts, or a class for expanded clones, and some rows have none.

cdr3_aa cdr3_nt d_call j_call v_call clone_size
CATDKPGQPNEKLFF TGTGCCACCGATAAACCGGGACAACCAAATGAAAAACTGTTTTTT - TRBJ1-4 TRBV28 -
CASLLEAGLRLYNEQFF TGTGCCAGCCTATTGGAAGCGGGACTAAGACTCTACAATGAGCAGTTCTTC TRBD2 TRBJ2-1 TRBV5-8 once
CATLVQETQYF TGTGCCACCCTGGTTCAAGAGACCCAGTACTTC - TRBJ2-5 TRBV6-5 -
CASSDNRSGTDTQYF TGTGCCAGCAGTGATAACCGATCCGGCACAGATACGCAGTATTTT - TRBJ2-3 TRBV2 -
CSARLADTQYF TGCAGTGCTAGACTAGCGGATACGCAGTATTTT - TRBJ2-3 TRBV20-1 -
CASSSRTSGISYNEQFF TGTGCCAGCAGCTCGCGGACTAGCGGGATCTCCTACAATGAGCAGTTCTTC TRBD2 TRBJ2-1 TRBV11-3 -
CASSLPRGGELFF TGTGCCAGCAGCTTGCCTCGCGGCGGGGAGCTGTTTTTT - TRBJ2-2 TRBV5-4 -
CASSFLGLAGVDTQYF TGCGCCAGCAGCTTTTTGGGACTAGCGGGTGTAGATACGCAGTATTTT TRBD2 TRBJ2-3 TRBV5-1 -
CATDSDRDGYTF TGTGCCACTGACTCCGACCGGGATGGCTACACCTTC - TRBJ1-2 TRBV28 few
CASSLAFGRGDTQYF TGTGCCAGCAGCTTAGCTTTCGGGAGAGGGGATACGCAGTATTTT - TRBJ2-3 TRBV7-2 -
CASSTGQGAVETQYF TGTGCCAGTAGTACGGGACAGGGTGCGGTGGAGACCCAGTACTTC TRBD1 TRBJ2-5 TRBV19 -
CASSQSILAGRGPRTDTQYF TGCGCCAGCAGCCAAAGTATTCTGGCGGGGAGGGGACCTCGCACAGATACGCAGTATTTT TRBD2 TRBJ2-3 TRBV4-1 -
CASSFSGGETQYF TGTGCCAGCAGCTTTTCGGGGGGAGAGACCCAGTACTTC TRBD2 TRBJ2-5 TRBV7-3 -
CASSQERGSLETQYF TGTGCCAGCAGCCAAGAGCGGGGGAGCTTGGAGACCCAGTACTTC TRBD2 TRBJ2-5 TRBV14 -
CASSAGRVRTSGTGELFF TGTGCCAGCAGCGCAGGACGGGTCCGGACTAGCGGCACCGGGGAGCTGTTTTTT TRBD2 TRBJ2-2 TRBV7-2 -
CASSLGGQGNTEAFF TGCGCCAGCAGCTTGGGAGGTCAGGGCAACACTGAAGCTTTCTTT - TRBJ1-1 TRBV5-1 -
CAWSVSRNYGYTF TGTGCCTGGAGTGTAAGCCGTAACTATGGCTACACCTTC - TRBJ1-2 TRBV30 -
CASTATGGGYEQYF TGTGCCAGCACAGCGACAGGGGGGGGTTACGAGCAGTACTTC TRBD1 TRBJ2-7 TRBV28 -
CASSLTSGLFEANVLTF TGCGCCAGCAGCTTGACGTCAGGGTTATTCGAGGCCAACGTCCTGACTTTC - TRBJ2-6 TRBV5-1 -
CASKASGSEQFF TGTGCCAGTAAGGCTAGCGGGTCGGAGCAGTTCTTC TRBD2 TRBJ2-1 TRBV19 -
CASSRQVGVGEQYF TGTGCCAGCAGCCGACAGGTTGGGGTGGGGGAGCAGTACTTC - TRBJ2-7 TRBV11-1 -
CASSLFASGSRADTQYF TGTGCCAGCAGTTTATTTGCTAGCGGGAGCAGGGCAGATACGCAGTATTTT TRBD2 TRBJ2-3 TRBV28 -
CASKGGTGWYEQYF TGTGCCAGCAAAGGCGGGACAGGGTGGTACGAGCAGTACTTC TRBD1 TRBJ2-7 TRBV28 -
CAWRGARSPLHF TGTGCCTGGAGGGGAGCCAGGTCACCCCTCCACTTT - TRBJ1-6 TRBV30 few
CATSRAGHSYEQYF TGTGCCACCAGCAGAGCGGGCCACTCCTACGAGCAGTACTTC - TRBJ2-7 TRBV15 -
CSVVWRPHAYEQYF TGCAGCGTTGTATGGAGGCCCCACGCCTACGAGCAGTACTTC - TRBJ2-7 TRBV29-1 -
CASSPRTGGGTDTQYF TGTGCCAGTAGTCCTCGGACAGGGGGAGGCACAGATACGCAGTATTTT TRBD1 TRBJ2-3 TRBV19 -
CAWKEGPSDNSPLHF TGTGCCTGGAAGGAGGGTCCATCCGATAATTCACCCCTCCACTTT - TRBJ1-6 TRBV30 -
CASSEVLGTADTQYF TGTGCCAGCAGTGAAGTATTGGGTACGGCAGATACGCAGTATTTT - TRBJ2-3 TRBV6-1 -
CASSRTSGNYGYTF TGTGCCAGCAGCCGGACGTCAGGCAACTATGGCTACACCTTC - TRBJ1-2 TRBV11-2 -
CAWTFWDRAGNTIYF TGTGCCTGGACCTTTTGGGACAGGGCTGGAAACACCATATATTTT TRBD1 TRBJ1-3 TRBV30 -
CSGGFGANVLTF TGCAGCGGGGGATTTGGGGCCAACGTCCTGACTTTC - TRBJ2-6 TRBV29-1 -
CASSLGYQETQYF TGTGCCAGCAGCTTGGGGTACCAAGAGACCCAGTACTTC - TRBJ2-5 TRBV13 -